This paragraph covers one TCR beta chain sequence. The antigen is unknown. Donors came from a validation cohort of 90 to 150 subjects, distinct from the first 666-subject cohort. The data were obtained in a study of cytomegalovirus exposure and HLA in healthy donors. The ends lost 2 bases at V and 3 bases at J; junction bases unmatched: 8. Germline CDR1 and CDR2: SGHNT and YYREEE (reference sequence). The CDR3 has 16 residues. Study-level points and caveats: In the 95 to 150 validation repertoires, about 94% of cluster scores exceeded 0, per a later analysis. Diagnosis of cytomegalovirus status made by the classifier reportedly showed high specificity and sensitivity. A list of more than 150 TCR beta chains associated with cytomegalovirus was given.

This table comes from immunoSEQ multiplex PCR, and its TCRdb copy is limited to in-frame clones, with some not included. Here the sample spans 100,000 to 150,000 clones, around 86% being singletons. This chain uses TRBV5-4 with TRBJ2-3, with TRBD2 identical over 8 bases. Sequencing was done on a sample of PBMCs. This TCR came from a young woman in good health and CMV-seronegative. CDR3 nucleotides: TGTGCCAGCAGCTTCCTTAGCGGGACTCAAACAGATACGCAGTATTTT. Translating gives CASSFLSGTQTDTQYF. Variable domain in full (rest from reference TRBV5-4 and TRBJ2-3): ETGVTQSPTHLIKTRGQQVTLRCSSQSGHNTVSWYQQALGQGPQFIFQYYREEENGRGNFPPRFSGLQFPNYSSELNVNALELDDSALYLCASSFLSGTQTDTQYFGPGTRLTVL.